The 9 T cell receptor beta chains reported below all come from one sample, sequenced in a study of tumor-infiltrating lymphocytes in primary liver carcinoma. Blood RNA originated from unsorted whole blood, with germline DNA additionally extracted. TCR beta cDNA was prepared out of approximately 470 ng total RNA by means of a constant-region primer. Three-round nested multiplex PCR performed with slightly modified ARM-PCR produced the TCR beta libraries. With TRBV1-TRBV30 forward primers and a C-beta reverse primer, the first two PCR rounds were run for approximately 9 cycles each. TCRdb re-called the multiplex PCR reads through MiXCR, storing one row per CDR3 protein. The sample includes 310,000 or so distinct CDR3 sequences, roughly 60% seen only once; the top ten take 17%. Sequenced material: peripheral blood. These receptor sequences come from a woman aged 25 to 39 with primary liver carcinoma and hepatitis B virus infection.

Points on this clonotype: One junction end disagrees with the germline gene, perhaps due to a read error. The chain recombines TRBV6-5 with TRBJ2-6; a weak D match, TRBD2 (6 bases). The germline gives CDR1 MNHEY, CDR2 SVGAGI. This CDR3 has 16 amino acids. As DNA, the CDR3 is TGTGCCAGGAGTTACTCCCCGGGAGCTGGGGTCAACGTCCTGACTTTC. This gives the protein CARSYSPGAGVNVLTF.

In this sample, this clonotype turned up many times. The chain couples TRBV6-5 to TRBJ2-1; D remains unclear. The CDR3 is made up of 14 amino acids. Deletions cut 11 bases from V and 9 bases from J, with 23 bases between. Germline CDR1 and CDR2: MNHEY and SVGAGI. The DNA for the CDR3 is TGTGCCGCAACCCCCAGTGGGATACGAAGTGAGCAGTTCTTC. It specifies CAATPSGIRSEQFF.

This clonotype was seen a few times. This chain uses TRBV30 with TRBJ2-2; the D is unclear. The CDR3 length is 12 residues. V was pared by 8 bases and J by 5 bases, with 12 bases between. Germline assignment: CDR1 GTSNPN and CDR2 SVGIG (reference sequence). DNA for the CDR3: TGTGCCAAAAGATATATGACCGGGGAGCTGTTTTTT. As protein: CAKRYMTGELFF.

This chain joins TRBV12-3 or TRBV12-4 and TRBJ1-2; perhaps TRBD1 as D (6 bases). CDR3 length: 14 residues. V dropped 3 bases and J dropped 12 bases, with 20 bases sitting between them. CDR3: CASSLPNPQGQDTF. CDR3 bases: TGTGCCAGCAGTTTGCCCAATCCCCAGGGGCAAGACACCTTC.

Worth noting for this clonotype: A single base separates this from a much larger clone, so it may be a read error. This sequence joins TRBV6-1 and TRBJ1-2; D is unclear. The length of the CDR3 is 13 residues. Germline V gene data show CDR1 as MNHNS and CDR2 as SASEGT. The CDR3 DNA reads TGTGCCAGCGGTACGACAAATAACCATGGCTACACCTTC. It codes for CASGTTNNHGYTF.

CDR3 DNA sequence: TGTGCCAGCAGTTCGTCGGGACGGCGAAACACCATATATTTT. Translating it yields CASSSSGRRNTIYF. The chain carries TRBV28 and TRBJ1-3; D perhaps matches TRBD1 (5 bases). CDR1 is MDHEN, CDR2 SYDVKM, per germline. The CDR3 extends over 14 amino acids. Trimming left V 4 bases short and J 5 bases short, with 12 bases between. The full variable domain, its missing parts supplied by reference TRBV28 and TRBJ1-3, is DVKVTQSSRYLVKRTGEKVFLECVQDMDHENMFWYRQDPGLGLRLIYFSYDVKMKEKGDIPEGYSVSREKKERFSLILESASTNQTSMYLCASSSSGRRNTIYFGEGSWLTVV.

This clonotype appeared a few times. The rearrangement joins TRBV28 to TRBJ2-7; 12 positions match TRBD2. CDR1 and CDR2 from the germline V gene are MDHEN and SYDVKM. After removal of 7 bases from V and 4 bases from J, the junction contained 2 bases not matched to a gene. This CDR3 has 13 residues. The CDR3 sequence: CASNLAGGYEQYF. DNA for the CDR3: TGTGCCAGCAATCTAGCGGGAGGGTACGAGCAGTACTTC.

A word on this clonotype: This may be a read error: a much more frequent sequence differs by one nucleotide. The J gene is TRBJ1-2, the V gene TRBV6-5, with 9 bases that match TRBD1. The germline gives CDR1 MNHEY, CDR2 SVGAGI. The CDR3 is 14 amino acids. The CDR3 sequence is CDSSYAGQGLGYTF. The CDR3 nucleotides are TGTGACAGCAGTTACGCCGGACAGGGGCTGGGCTACACCTTC.

The chain employs TRBV29-1 and TRBJ2-1; 8 nucleotides match TRBD1. The V gene's germline CDR1 is SQVTM and CDR2 ANQGSEA. This CDR3 spans 12 amino acids. The CDR3 here is CGARTGRNEQFF. CDR3 coding DNA: TGCGGCGCTAGGACAGGGCGCAATGAGCAGTTCTTC.